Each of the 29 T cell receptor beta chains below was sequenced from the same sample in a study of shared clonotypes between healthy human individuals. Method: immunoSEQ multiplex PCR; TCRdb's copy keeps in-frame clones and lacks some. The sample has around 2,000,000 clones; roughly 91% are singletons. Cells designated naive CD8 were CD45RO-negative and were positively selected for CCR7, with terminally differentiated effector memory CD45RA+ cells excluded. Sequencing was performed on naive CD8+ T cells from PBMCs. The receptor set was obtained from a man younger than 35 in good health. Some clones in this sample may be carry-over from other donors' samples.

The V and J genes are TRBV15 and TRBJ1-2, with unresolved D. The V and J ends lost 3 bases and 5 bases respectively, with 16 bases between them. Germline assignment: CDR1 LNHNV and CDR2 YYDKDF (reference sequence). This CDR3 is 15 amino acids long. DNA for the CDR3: TGTGCCACCAGCAGTGAAGCACTATCTCGGTATGGCTACACCTTC. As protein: CATSSEALSRYGYTF.

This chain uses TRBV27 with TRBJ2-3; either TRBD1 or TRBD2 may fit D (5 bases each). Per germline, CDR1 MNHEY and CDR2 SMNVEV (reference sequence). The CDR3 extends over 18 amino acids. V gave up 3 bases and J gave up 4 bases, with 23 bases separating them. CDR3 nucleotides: TGTGCCAGCAGTTTTGAGATCGTCCCGGGGCGGTTTGCAGATACGCAGTATTTT. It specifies CASSFEIVPGRFADTQYF.

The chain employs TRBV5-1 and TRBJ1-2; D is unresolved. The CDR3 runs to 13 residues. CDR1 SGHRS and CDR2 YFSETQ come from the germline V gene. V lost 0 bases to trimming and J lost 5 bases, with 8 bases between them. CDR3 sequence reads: CASSLEDSYGYTF. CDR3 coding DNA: TGCGCCAGCAGCTTGGAAGACTCATATGGCTACACCTTC.

CDR3 loop: CASSPYPGQGARYEQYF. The CDR3 DNA is TGTGCCAGCTCACCATACCCGGGACAGGGGGCGAGGTACGAGCAGTACTTC. The chain has TRBV18 and TRBJ2-7; 12 bases map to TRBD1. The CDR3 has 17 residues. V shed 2 bases, J shed 4 bases, and the junction held 9 bases outside the gene matches. Germline values: CDR1 KGHSH, CDR2 LQKENI. Full variable domain (rest looked up from reference TRBV18 and TRBJ2-7): NAGVMQNPRHLVRRRGQEARLRCSPMKGHSHVYWYRQLPEEGLKFMVYLQKENIIDESGMPKERFSAEFPKEGPSILRIQQVVRGDSAAYFCASSPYPGQGARYEQYFGPGTRLTVT.

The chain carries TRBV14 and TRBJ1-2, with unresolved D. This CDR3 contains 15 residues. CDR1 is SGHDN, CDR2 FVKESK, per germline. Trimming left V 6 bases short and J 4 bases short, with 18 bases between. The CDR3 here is CASSEDGSFPYGYTF. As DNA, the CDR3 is TGTGCCAGCAGTGAAGACGGGTCCTTCCCCTATGGCTACACCTTC.

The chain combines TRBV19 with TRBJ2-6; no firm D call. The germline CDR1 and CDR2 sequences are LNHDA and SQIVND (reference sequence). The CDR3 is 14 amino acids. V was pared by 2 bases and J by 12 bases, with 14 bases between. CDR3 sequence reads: CASSILRRPGVLTF. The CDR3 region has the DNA TGTGCCAGTAGTATACTCCGCAGACCTGGCGTCCTGACTTTC.

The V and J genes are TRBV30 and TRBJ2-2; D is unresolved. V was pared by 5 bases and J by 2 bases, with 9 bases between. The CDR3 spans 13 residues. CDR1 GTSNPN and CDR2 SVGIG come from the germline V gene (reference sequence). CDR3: CAWAAENTGELFF. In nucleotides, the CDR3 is TGTGCCTGGGCTGCGGAAAACACCGGGGAGCTGTTTTTT. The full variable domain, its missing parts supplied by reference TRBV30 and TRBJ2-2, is SQTIHQWPATLVQPVGSPLSLECTVEGTSNPNLYWYRQAAGRGLQLLFYSVGIGQISSEVPQNLSASRPQDRQFILSSKKLLLSDSGFYLCAWAAENTGELFFGEGSRLTVL.

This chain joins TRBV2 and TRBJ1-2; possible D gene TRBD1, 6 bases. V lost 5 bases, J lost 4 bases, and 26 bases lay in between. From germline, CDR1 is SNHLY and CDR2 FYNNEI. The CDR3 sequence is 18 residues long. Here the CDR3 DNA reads TGTGCCAGCAGTACGCCCACAGGGCGGGGGGCCGACTTCTATGGCTACACCTTC. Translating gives CASSTPTGRGADFYGYTF.

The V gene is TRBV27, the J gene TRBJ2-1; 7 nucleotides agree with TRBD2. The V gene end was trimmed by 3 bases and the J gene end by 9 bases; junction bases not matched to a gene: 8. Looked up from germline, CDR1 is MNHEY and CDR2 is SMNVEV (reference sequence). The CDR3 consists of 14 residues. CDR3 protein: CASSLGGPGGEQFF. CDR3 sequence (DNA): TGTGCCAGCAGTTTGGGCGGTCCGGGGGGTGAGCAGTTCTTC.

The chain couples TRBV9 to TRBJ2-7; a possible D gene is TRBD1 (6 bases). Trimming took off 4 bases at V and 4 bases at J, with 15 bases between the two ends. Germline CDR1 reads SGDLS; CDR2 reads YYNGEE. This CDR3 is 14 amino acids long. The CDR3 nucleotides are TGTGCCAGCAGCCCTTCGGGACAAAAATACGAGCAGTACTTC. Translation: CASSPSGQKYEQYF.

DNA for the CDR3: TGTGCCAGCAGCTTAGGTCAGGGGAGGAACTATGGCTACACCTTC. The encoded protein is CASSLGQGRNYGYTF. The gene calls are TRBV7-8 and TRBJ1-2, with D maybe TRBD1 (6 bases). CDR3 length equals 15 residues. Germline CDR1 SGHVS, CDR2 FQNEAQ. V was pared by 1 base and J by 2 bases, with 11 bases between.

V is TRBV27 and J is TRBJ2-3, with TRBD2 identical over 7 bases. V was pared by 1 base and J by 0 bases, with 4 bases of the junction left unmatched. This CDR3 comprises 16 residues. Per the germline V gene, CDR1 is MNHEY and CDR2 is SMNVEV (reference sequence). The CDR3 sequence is CASSLLSSGSTDTQYF. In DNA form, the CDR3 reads TGTGCCAGCAGTTTATTGAGTAGCGGGAGCACAGATACGCAGTATTTT.

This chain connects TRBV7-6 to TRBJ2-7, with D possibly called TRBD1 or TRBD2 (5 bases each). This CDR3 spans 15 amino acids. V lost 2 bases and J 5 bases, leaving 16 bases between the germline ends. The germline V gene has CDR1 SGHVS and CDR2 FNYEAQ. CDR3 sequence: CASSLNPPGGHEQYF. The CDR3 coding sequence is TGTGCCAGCAGCTTAAATCCCCCTGGGGGTCACGAGCAGTACTTC.

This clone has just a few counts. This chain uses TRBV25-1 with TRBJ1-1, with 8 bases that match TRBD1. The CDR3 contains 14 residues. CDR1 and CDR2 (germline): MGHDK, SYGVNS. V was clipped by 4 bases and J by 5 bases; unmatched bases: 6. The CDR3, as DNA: TGTGCCAGCAGTGGTGGACAGGGAAGGACTGAAGCTTTCTTT. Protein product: CASSGGQGRTEAFF.

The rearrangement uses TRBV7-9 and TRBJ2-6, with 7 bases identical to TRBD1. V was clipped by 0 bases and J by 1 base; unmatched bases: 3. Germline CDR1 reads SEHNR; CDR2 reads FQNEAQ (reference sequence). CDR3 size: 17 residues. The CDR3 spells CASSLATGQSGANVLTF. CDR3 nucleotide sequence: TGTGCCAGCAGCTTAGCGACAGGGCAATCTGGGGCCAACGTCCTGACTTTC.

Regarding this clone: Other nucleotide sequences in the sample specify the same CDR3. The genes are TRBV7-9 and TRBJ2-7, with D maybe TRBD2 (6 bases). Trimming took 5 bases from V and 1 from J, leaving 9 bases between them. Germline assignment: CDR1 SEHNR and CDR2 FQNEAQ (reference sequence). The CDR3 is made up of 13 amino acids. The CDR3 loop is CASSRRGSYEQYF. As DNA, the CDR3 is TGTGCCAGCAGCCGCCGGGGGTCCTACGAGCAGTACTTC.

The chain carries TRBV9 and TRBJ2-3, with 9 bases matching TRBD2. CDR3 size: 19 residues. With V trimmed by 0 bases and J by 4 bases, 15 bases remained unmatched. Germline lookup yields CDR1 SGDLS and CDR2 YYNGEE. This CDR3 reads CASSVGGGRALRRADTQYF. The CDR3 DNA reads TGTGCCAGCAGCGTAGGCGGCGGGAGGGCCTTGAGGCGGGCAGATACGCAGTATTTT. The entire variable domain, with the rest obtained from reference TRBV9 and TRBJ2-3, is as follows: DSGVTQTPKHLITATGQRVTLRCSPRSGDLSVYWYQQSLDQGLQFLIQYYNGEERAKGNILERFSAQQFPDLHSELNLSSLELGDSALYFCASSVGGGRALRRADTQYFGPGTRLTVL.

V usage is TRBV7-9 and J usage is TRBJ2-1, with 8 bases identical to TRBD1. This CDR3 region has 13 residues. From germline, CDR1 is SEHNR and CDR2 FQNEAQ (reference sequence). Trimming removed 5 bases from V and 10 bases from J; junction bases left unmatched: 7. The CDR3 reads CASSPWTGKEQFF. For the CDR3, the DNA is TGTGCCAGCAGCCCCTGGACAGGGAAGGAGCAGTTCTTC.

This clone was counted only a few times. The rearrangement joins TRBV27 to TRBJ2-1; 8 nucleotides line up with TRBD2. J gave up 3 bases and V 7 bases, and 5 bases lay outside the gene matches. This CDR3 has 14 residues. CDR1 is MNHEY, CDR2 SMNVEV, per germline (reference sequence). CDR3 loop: CASTAGGGYNEQFF. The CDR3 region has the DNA TGTGCCAGCACCGCGGGGGGAGGCTACAATGAGCAGTTCTTC.

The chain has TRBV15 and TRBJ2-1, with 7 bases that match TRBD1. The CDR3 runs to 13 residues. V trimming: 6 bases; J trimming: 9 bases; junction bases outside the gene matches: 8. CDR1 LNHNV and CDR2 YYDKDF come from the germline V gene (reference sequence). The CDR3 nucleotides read TGTGCCACCAGTAATAGGGGGCTCGGTGAGCAGTTCTTC. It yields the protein CATSNRGLGEQFF.

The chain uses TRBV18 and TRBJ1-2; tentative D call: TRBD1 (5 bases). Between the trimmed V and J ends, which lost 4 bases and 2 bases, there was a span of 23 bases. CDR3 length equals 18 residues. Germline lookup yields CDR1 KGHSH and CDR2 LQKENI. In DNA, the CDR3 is TGTGCCAGCTCACTCGCACCGAGTCAACAGGACCTAAACTATGGCTACACCTTC. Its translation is CASSLAPSQQDLNYGYTF.

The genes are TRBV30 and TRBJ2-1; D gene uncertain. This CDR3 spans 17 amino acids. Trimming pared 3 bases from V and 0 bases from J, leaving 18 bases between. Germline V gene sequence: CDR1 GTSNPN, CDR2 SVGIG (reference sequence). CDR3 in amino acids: CAWRENFLSPSYNEQFF. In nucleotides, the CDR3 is TGTGCCTGGAGGGAGAACTTTCTTAGCCCCTCCTACAATGAGCAGTTCTTC. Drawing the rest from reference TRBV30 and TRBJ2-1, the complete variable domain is SQTIHQWPATLVQPVGSPLSLECTVEGTSNPNLYWYRQAAGRGLQLLFYSVGIGQISSEVPQNLSASRPQDRQFILSSKKLLLSDSGFYLCAWRENFLSPSYNEQFFGPGTRLTVL.

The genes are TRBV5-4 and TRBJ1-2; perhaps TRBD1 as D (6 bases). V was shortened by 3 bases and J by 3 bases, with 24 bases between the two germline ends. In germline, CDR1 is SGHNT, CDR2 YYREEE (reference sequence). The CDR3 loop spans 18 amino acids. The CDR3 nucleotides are TGTGCCAGCAGCTCCTACCCCAGGGGAGAGATCGCCCACTATGGCTACACCTTC. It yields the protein CASSSYPRGEIAHYGYTF.

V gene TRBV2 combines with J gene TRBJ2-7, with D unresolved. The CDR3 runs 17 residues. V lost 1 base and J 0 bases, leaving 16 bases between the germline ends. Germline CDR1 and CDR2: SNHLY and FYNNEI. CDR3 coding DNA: TGTGCCAGCAGTGAAGAAAGTATATCCTGGGGCTCCTACGAGCAGTACTTC. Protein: CASSEESISWGSYEQYF.

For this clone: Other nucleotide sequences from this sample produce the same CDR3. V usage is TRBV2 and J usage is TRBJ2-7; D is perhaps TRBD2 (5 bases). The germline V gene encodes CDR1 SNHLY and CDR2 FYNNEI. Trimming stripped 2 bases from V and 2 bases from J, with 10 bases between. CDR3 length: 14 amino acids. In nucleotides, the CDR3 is TGTGCCAGCAGTGAAAGCGGCAGGACCTACGAGCAGTACTTC. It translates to CASSESGRTYEQYF.

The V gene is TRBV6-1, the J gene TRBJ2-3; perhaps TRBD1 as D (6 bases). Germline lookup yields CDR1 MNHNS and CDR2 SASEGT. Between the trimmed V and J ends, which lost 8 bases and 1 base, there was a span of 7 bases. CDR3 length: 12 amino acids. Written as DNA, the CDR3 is TGTGCCAGCCGACAGGGCACAGATACGCAGTATTTT. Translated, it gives CASRQGTDTQYF.

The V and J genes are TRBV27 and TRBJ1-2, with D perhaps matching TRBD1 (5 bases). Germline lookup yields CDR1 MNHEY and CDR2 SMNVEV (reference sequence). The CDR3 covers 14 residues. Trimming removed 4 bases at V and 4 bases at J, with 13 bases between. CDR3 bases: TGTGCCAGCAGTTCGGCAGGGTTGGGCTATGGCTACACCTTC. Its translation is CASSSAGLGYGYTF.

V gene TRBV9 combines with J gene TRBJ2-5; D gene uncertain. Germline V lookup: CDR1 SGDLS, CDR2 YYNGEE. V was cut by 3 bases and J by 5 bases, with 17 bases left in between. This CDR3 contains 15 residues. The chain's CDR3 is CASSGLDSPGETQYF. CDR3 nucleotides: TGTGCCAGCAGCGGCCTTGACTCTCCCGGGGAGACCCAGTACTTC.

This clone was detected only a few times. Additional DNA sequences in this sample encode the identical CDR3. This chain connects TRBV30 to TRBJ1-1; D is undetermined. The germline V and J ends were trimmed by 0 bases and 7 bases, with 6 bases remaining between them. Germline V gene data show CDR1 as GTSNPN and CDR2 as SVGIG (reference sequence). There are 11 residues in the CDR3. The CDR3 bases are TGTGCCTGGAGTGTTGGGATTGAAGCTTTCTTT. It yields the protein CAWSVGIEAFF.